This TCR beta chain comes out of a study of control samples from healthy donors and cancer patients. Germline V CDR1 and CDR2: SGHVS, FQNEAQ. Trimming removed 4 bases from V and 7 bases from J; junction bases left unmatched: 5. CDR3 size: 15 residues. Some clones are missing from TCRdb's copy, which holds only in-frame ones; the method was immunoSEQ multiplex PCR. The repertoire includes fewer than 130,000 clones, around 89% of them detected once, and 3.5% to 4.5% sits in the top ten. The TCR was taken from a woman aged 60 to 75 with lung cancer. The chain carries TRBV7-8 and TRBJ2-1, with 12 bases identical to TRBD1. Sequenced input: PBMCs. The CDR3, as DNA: TGTGCCAGCAGCTCGGGACAGGGGGCGCGGAATGAGCAGTTCTTC. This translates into CASSSGQGARNEQFF.